This TCR beta chain was profiled in a study of CD8 T cells in ankylosing spondylitis. MiXCR, run by TCRdb on the 5' RACE reads, gives a single entry per CDR3 protein. The data hold under 450,000 distinct CDR3 sequences, with roughly 18% observed a single time. Worth noting for this clonotype: Its specificity is unknown.

Regarding the study as a whole: Seemingly characteristic of ankylosing spondylitis blood was a TCR beta motif consisting of several highly homologous variants.

The TCR originated in a male donor with ankylosing spondylitis. Sequenced input: blood, either unsorted or a sorted T cell fraction (not recorded which).

The CDR3 loop reads CSAHGGAGSSYNEQFF. The CDR3, as DNA: TGCAGTGCTCACGGGGGAGCGGGGAGCTCCTACAATGAGCAGTTCTTC. The chain has TRBV20-1 and TRBJ2-1, with 7 positions matching TRBD2. The ends lost 5 bases at V and 0 bases at J; junction bases unmatched: 10. This CDR3 has 16 amino acids. Germline assignment: CDR1 DFQATT and CDR2 SNEGSKA (reference sequence).